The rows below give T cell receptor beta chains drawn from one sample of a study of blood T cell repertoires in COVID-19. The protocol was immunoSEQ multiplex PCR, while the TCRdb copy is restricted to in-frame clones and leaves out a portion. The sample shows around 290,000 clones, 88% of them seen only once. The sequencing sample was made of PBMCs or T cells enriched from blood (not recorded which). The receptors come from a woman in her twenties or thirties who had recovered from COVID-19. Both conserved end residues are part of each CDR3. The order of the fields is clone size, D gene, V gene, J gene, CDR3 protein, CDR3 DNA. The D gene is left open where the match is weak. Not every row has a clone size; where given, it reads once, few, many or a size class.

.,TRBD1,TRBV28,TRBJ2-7,CASSFGGTGGYEQYF,TGTGCCAGCAGTTTTGGCGGGACAGGGGGTTACGAGCAGTACTTC
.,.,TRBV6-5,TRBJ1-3,CASSYSPGNSGNTIYF,TGTGCCAGCAGTTACTCCCCGGGGAACTCTGGAAACACCATATATTTT
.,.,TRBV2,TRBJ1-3,CASTREYRAGNTIYF,TGTGCCAGCACCAGAGAATACAGGGCTGGAAACACCATATATTTT
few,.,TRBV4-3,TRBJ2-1,CASSQDIRSRGGPYNEQFF,TGCGCCAGCAGCCAAGATATAAGGTCCCGCGGGGGCCCCTACAATGAGCAGTTCTTC
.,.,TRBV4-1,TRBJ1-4,CASSQGAGGINEKLFF,TGCGCCAGCAGCCAAGGGGCGGGGGGCATTAATGAAAAACTGTTTTTT
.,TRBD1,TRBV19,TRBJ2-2,CASEPGQGATGELFF,TGTGCCAGTGAGCCGGGACAGGGGGCCACCGGGGAGCTGTTTTTT
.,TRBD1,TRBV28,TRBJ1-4,CASSLAGTGGEKLFF,TGTGCCAGCAGTTTAGCCGGGACAGGAGGGGAAAAACTGTTTTTT
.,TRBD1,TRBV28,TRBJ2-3,CASRTAGGGTDTQYF,TGTGCCAGCAGGACCGCAGGGGGCGGCACAGATACGCAGTATTTT
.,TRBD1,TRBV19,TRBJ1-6,CASAEYRGDSPLHF,TGTGCCAGTGCCGAGTACAGGGGGGATTCACCCCTCCACTTT
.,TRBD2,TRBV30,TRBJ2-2,CAWSQRLAGGPGTGELFF,TGTGCCTGGAGTCAGCGACTAGCGGGAGGGCCGGGCACCGGGGAGCTGTTTTTT
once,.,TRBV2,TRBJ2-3,CASSEALATNTQYF,TGTGCCAGCAGTGAAGCCCTAGCTACAAATACGCAGTATTTT
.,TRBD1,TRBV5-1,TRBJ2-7,CASSLAGQGAGEQYF,TGCGCCAGCAGCTTGGCGGGACAGGGGGCCGGGGAGCAGTACTTC
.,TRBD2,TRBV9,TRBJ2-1,CASSVGTSGGSYNEQFF,TGTGCCAGCAGCGTAGGGACTAGCGGGGGGTCCTACAATGAGCAGTTCTTC
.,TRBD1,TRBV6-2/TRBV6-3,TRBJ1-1,CASSYLDRGNGEAFF,TGTGCCAGCAGTTACCTGGACAGGGGAAATGGTGAAGCTTTCTTT
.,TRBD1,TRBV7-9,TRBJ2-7,CASIKTGGYYEQYF,TGTGCCAGCATCAAAACAGGGGGCTACTACGAGCAGTACTTC
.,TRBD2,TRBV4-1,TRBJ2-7,CASSQDFLGGLARYEQYF,TGCGCCAGCAGCCAAGATTTCCTAGGGGGACTAGCAAGGTACGAGCAGTACTTC
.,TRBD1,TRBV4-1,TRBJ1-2,CASSQVPQGARYGYTF,TGCGCCAGCAGCCAAGTACCCCAGGGGGCTCGGTATGGCTACACCTTC
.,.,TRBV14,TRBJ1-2,CASSQDLGHAYGYTF,TGTGCCAGCAGCCAAGATCTGGGACATGCCTATGGCTACACCTTC
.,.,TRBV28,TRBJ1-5,CASSFAGQPQHF,TGTGCCAGCAGTTTCGCGGGGCAGCCCCAGCATTTT
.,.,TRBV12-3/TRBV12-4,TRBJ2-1,CASTDSSYNEQFF,TGTGCCAGCACTGACAGCTCCTACAATGAGCAGTTCTTC
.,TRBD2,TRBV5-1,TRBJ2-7,CASSLEGGRAYEQYF,TGCGCCAGCAGCTTGGAGGGCGGGAGGGCCTACGAGCAGTACTTC
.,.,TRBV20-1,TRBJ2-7,CSASPRYQGRPNSYEQYF,TGCAGTGCTAGTCCCCGGTACCAGGGCAGGCCAAACTCCTACGAGCAGTACTTC
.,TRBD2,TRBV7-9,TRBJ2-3,CASSLGRGSTDTQYF,TGTGCCAGCAGCTTGGGGCGGGGGTCAACAGATACGCAGTATTTT
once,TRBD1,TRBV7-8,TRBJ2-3,CASSLVRGSTDTQYF,TGTGCCAGCAGCTTAGTCAGGGGGAGCACAGATACGCAGTATTTT
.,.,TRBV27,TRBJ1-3,CASSLSFREASGNTIYF,TGTGCCAGCAGTTTATCGTTCAGGGAAGCTTCTGGAAACACCATATATTTT
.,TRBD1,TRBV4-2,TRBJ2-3,CASSQAPLGTGSTDTQYF,TGTGCCAGCAGCCAAGCGCCTCTGGGGACAGGGAGCACAGATACGCAGTATTTT
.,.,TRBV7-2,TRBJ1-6,CASSPSGHNNSPLHF,TGTGCCAGCAGCCCCTCAGGGCATAATAATTCACCCCTCCACTTT
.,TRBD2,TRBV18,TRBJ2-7,CASSPGLAAYEQYF,TGTGCCAGCTCACCGGGACTAGCGGCCTACGAGCAGTACTTC
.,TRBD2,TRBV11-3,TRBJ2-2,CASSFGLAEISATGELFF,TGTGCCAGCAGCTTCGGACTAGCGGAAATTTCGGCCACCGGGGAGCTGTTTTTT
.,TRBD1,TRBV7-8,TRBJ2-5,CASSSRQGGRETQYF,TGTGCCAGCAGCTCACGACAGGGGGGAAGGGAGACCCAGTACTTC
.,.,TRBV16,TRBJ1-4,CASSPAGNEKLFF,TGTGCCAGCAGCCCGGCGGGAAATGAAAAACTGTTTTTT
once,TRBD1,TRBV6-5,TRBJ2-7,CASGQGGTYEQYF,TGTGCCAGCGGACAGGGGGGTACCTACGAGCAGTACTTC
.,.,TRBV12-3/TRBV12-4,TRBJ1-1,CASSPRDTTEAFF,TGTGCCAGCAGCCCCCGGGACACAACAGAAGCTTTCTTT
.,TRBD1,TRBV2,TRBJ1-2,CASSIGQGAALGYGYTF,TGTGCCAGCAGTATCGGACAGGGGGCGGCATTGGGCTATGGCTACACCTTC
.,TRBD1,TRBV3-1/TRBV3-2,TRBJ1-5,CASSQGRDSYNQPQHF,TGTGCCAGCAGCCAAGGCCGGGACAGCTATAATCAGCCCCAGCATTTT
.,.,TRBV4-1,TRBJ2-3,CASSRPSGDTQYF,TGCGCCAGCAGCCGTCCGAGCGGGGATACGCAGTATTTT
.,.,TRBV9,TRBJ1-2,CASSVVSLDYGYTF,TGTGCCAGCAGCGTAGTCTCCCTAGACTATGGCTACACCTTC
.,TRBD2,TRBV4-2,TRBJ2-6,CASSQSSSGGANVLTF,TGTGCCAGCAGCCAGAGTTCTAGCGGTGGGGCCAACGTCCTGACTTTC
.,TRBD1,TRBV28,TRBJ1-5,CASSLGTGFNQPQHF,TGTGCCAGCAGTTTGGGGACAGGGTTCAATCAGCCCCAGCATTTT
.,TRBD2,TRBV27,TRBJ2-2,CASKLLAGSLGELFF,TGTGCCAGCAAATTACTAGCGGGATCACTCGGGGAGCTGTTTTTT
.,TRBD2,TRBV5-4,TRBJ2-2,CASSRVAGGYTGELFF,TGTGCCAGCAGCCGGGTAGCGGGAGGTTACACCGGGGAGCTGTTTTTT
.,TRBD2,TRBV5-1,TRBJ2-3,CASSSPSGLSTDTQYF,TGCGCCAGCAGCTCGCCTAGCGGCCTAAGCACAGATACGCAGTATTTT
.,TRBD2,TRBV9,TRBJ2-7,CASSKRGDEQYF,TGTGCCAGCAGCAAGCGGGGGGACGAGCAGTACTTC
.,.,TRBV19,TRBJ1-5,CASSMTFDQPQHF,TGTGCCAGTAGTATGACTTTTGATCAGCCCCAGCATTTT
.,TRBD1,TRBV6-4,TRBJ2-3,CASSIRPGQGMGTQYF,TGTGCCAGCAGTATAAGACCGGGACAGGGAATGGGTACGCAGTATTTT
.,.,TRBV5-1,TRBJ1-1,CASSYGSVNTEAFF,TGCGCCAGCAGCTACGGGAGTGTGAACACTGAAGCTTTCTTT
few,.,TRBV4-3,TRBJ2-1,CASSQTPGTYGNEQFF,TGCGCCAGCAGCCAAACCCCCGGGACTTATGGCAATGAGCAGTTCTTC
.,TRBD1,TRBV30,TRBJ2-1,CAWSVPGTGEFF,TGTGCCTGGAGTGTCCCCGGGACAGGGGAGTTCTTC
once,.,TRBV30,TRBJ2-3,CAWDFPGTDTQYF,TGTGCCTGGGACTTTCCTGGCACAGATACGCAGTATTTT
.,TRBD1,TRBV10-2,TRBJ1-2,CASSEPLTGNYGYTF,TGCGCCAGCAGTGAGCCATTGACAGGGAATTACGGCTACACCTTC
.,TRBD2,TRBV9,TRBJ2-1,CASSARTGTSGINEQFF,TGTGCCAGCAGCGCCCGGACCGGGACTAGCGGGATAAATGAGCAGTTCTTC
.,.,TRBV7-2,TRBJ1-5,CASSLNGRVNQPQHF,TGTGCCAGCAGCTTGAACGGCAGGGTCAATCAGCCCCAGCATTTT
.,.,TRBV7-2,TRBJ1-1,CASKGLTEAFF,TGTGCCAGCAAGGGGCTGACTGAAGCTTTCTTT
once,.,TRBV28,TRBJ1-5,CASSSGNQPQHF,TGTGCCAGCAGTTCGGGGAATCAGCCCCAGCATTTT
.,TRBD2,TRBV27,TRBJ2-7,CASSWGLAGVEQYF,TGTGCCAGCAGTTGGGGACTAGCGGGAGTCGAGCAGTACTTC
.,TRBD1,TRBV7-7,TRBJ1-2,CASSSRTGYCIVNYGYTF,TGTGCTAGCAGCTCCAGGACAGGTTATTGTATCGTTAACTATGGCTACACCTTC
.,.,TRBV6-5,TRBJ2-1,CASSYSNGLNNEQFF,TGTGCCAGCAGTTACTCGAACGGACTAAACAATGAGCAGTTCTTC
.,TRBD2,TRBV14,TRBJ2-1,CASSQKLATYNEQFF,TGTGCCAGCAGCCAAAAACTAGCGACGTACAATGAGCAGTTCTTC